This T cell receptor (beta chain) was recovered during a study of blood T cells in healthy people across ages. This clonotype was seen a few times. As yet, its antigen is unknown. Each donor was a healthy Caucasian individual from Russia, aged roughly 6 to 100. Study-wide points: Naive T cell percentage and TCR beta diversity correlated strongly.

For the second PCR, which ran for about 7 to 11 cycles, a sample-barcoded 5' primer and a J-beta primer mix were used. With 12 random nucleotides, a template-switch adaptor tagged each individual cDNA molecule. Per-sample output comprised a minimum of 2.5 million paired-end reads containing CDR3. Using its own MiXCR run on the 5' RACE reads, TCRdb lists one record per CDR3 protein. This table has hundreds of thousands of distinct CDR3 sequences, 40% to 45% appearing once. This receptor was taken from an elderly man in good health. The sequenced sample was blood.

CDR3 nucleotide sequence: TGTGCCAGCAGCTTGGAACTAGCGGGGGATGGCCCCTACAATGAGCAGTTCTTC. Its translation: CASSLELAGDGPYNEQFF. This chain uses TRBV7-2 with TRBJ2-1, with TRBD2 identical over 11 bases. The CDR3 is 18 amino acids. The V and J ends lost 3 bases and 2 bases, in that order; junction bases with no gene match: 9. CDR1 and CDR2 (germline): SGHTA, FQGNSA.